Below are 28 T cell receptor beta chains sequenced from a single sample in a study of vaccination and CD4 T cells after COVID-19. As for time point: late sampling 161 to 241 days after vaccination in a few convalescent patients. Noted treatment: roughly 11-day PBMC culture with coronavirus spike peptide pools or control peptides (ViraFEST assay). These receptors lack a known antigen. Once obtained from cultured CD4+ T cells, the DNA was sequenced using the Oncomine TCR Beta short-read assay. TCRdb called the PCR reads again in MiXCR, with one record for every CDR3 protein. The data hold about 24,000 distinct CDR3 sequences, with about 29% observed a single time. The sample in question was CD4+ T cells from blood, cultured in vitro, obtained about 7 months after SARS-CoV-2 vaccination. All receptors derive from a human donor who had recovered from COVID-19.

This clonotype was detected a few times. The V gene is TRBV19, the J gene TRBJ1-1, with 7 bases fitting TRBD1. The V gene's germline CDR1 is LNHDA and CDR2 SQIVND (reference sequence). The V gene end was trimmed by 9 bases and the J gene end by 2 bases; junction bases not matched to a gene: 9. The CDR3 spans 14 residues. Here the CDR3 reads CASVDRRGNTEAFF. The CDR3 DNA follows: TGTGCCAGCGTGGACAGGAGGGGAAACACTGAAGCTTTCTTT.

The V gene is TRBV20-1, the J gene TRBJ2-5, with TRBD2 identical over 12 bases. There are 15 residues in the CDR3. Trimming removed 6 bases from V and 5 bases from J; junction bases left unmatched: 10. The germline V gene has CDR1 DFQATT and CDR2 SNEGSKA (reference sequence). This CDR3 reads CSAPNRLAGVETQYF. DNA of the CDR3: TGCAGTGCCCCAAACAGACTAGCGGGAGTGGAGACCCAGTACTTC.

V is TRBV7-8 and J is TRBJ2-3; D possibly matches TRBD1 or TRBD2 (5 bases each). This CDR3 comprises 16 residues. Trimming removed 2 bases from V and 0 bases from J, with 12 bases in between. Germline CDR1 is SGHVS and CDR2 is FQNEAQ. DNA of the CDR3: TGTGCCAGCAGCTTAAATTACGGGGCTAGCACAGATACGCAGTATTTT. The encoded protein is CASSLNYGASTDTQYF.

This clonotype was observed a single time. The V call is TRBV11-3, the J call TRBJ2-3; TRBD1 might be the D (5 bases). The CDR3 covers 15 residues. CDR1 is SGHNT and CDR2 is YENEEA in the germline V gene. V was cut by 1 base and J by 0 bases, with 8 bases left in between. The CDR3 is CASSLGQTSTDTQYF. The CDR3 nucleotides read TGTGCCAGCAGCTTAGGACAGACTAGCACAGATACGCAGTATTTT.

The V and J genes are TRBV28 and TRBJ1-5, with D perhaps TRBD1 (5 bases). Germline lookup yields CDR1 MDHEN and CDR2 SYDVKM. Trimming pared 2 bases from V and 7 bases from J, leaving 9 bases between. This CDR3 comprises 13 residues. The CDR3 sequence: CASSLGRQQPQHF. In DNA form, the CDR3 reads TGTGCCAGCAGTTTAGGACGACAGCAGCCCCAGCATTTT.

The rearrangement uses TRBV27 and TRBJ1-2; 11 nucleotides agree with TRBD1. The CDR3 is 15 residues long. Per the germline V gene, CDR1 is MNHEY and CDR2 is SMNVEV (reference sequence). V was pared by 5 bases and J by 7 bases, with 9 bases of the junction left unmatched. CDR3 DNA sequence: TGTGCCAGCAGTATACGGACAGGGGGCTCCTCTGGCTACACCTTC. This encodes CASSIRTGGSSGYTF.

This chain uses TRBV7-9 with TRBJ2-5; D is uncertain. The CDR3 runs to 10 residues. Looked up from germline, CDR1 is SEHNR and CDR2 is FQNEAQ (reference sequence). CDR3 coding DNA: TGTGTGTCGGGTGGAGAGACCCAGTACTTC. It yields the protein CVSGGETQYF.

This clonotype was seen a handful of times. No DNA is shown, since the ends of the CDR3 on it are uncertain; the CDR3 is the one TCRdb lists. The chain uses TRBV7-2 and TRBJ1-1. The CDR3 length is 12 residues, termini included. The V gene's germline CDR1 is SGHTA and CDR2 FQGNSA. This chain's CDR3 is CASSLVGEGTFF.

V gene TRBV7-9 combines with J gene TRBJ2-2; D is perhaps TRBD1 (6 bases). V was cut by 8 bases and J by 4 bases, with 17 bases left in between. The germline V gene has CDR1 SEHNR and CDR2 FQNEAQ (reference sequence). The CDR3 length is 15 residues. DNA for the CDR3: TGTGCCAGCTGCCCCCGGGACACGGGCACCGGGGAGCTGTTTTTT. Translating it yields CASCPRDTGTGELFF.

This clonotype was observed a few times. The rearrangement links TRBV20-1 to TRBJ2-2; no reliable D call. Germline loops: CDR1 DFQATT, CDR2 SNEGSKA (reference sequence). The CDR3 contains 18 residues. With 2 bases removed from V and 4 bases from J, the gap between germline ends came to 23 bases. CDR3 coding DNA: TGCAGTGCTAGATACCGATCTACTAAGCTTTCGAGCACCGGGGAGCTGTTTTTT. Encoded protein: CSARYRSTKLSSTGELFF.

This clonotype turned up a few times. This sequence joins TRBV2 and TRBJ1-6; TRBD1 matches 8 bases. The CDR3 contains 13 residues. The germline CDR1 and CDR2 sequences are SNHLY and FYNNEI. Germline trimming cut 6 bases from V and 9 bases from J; bases unmatched to any gene: 4. This CDR3 is CASRDRDLSPLHF. CDR3 coding DNA: TGTGCCAGCAGGGACAGGGATCTTTCACCCCTCCACTTT.

This chain links TRBV20-1 with TRBJ2-7, with 7 bases aligning to TRBD1. The CDR3 has 14 residues. V shed 0 bases, J shed 4 bases, and the junction held 6 bases outside the gene matches. CDR1 is DFQATT, CDR2 SNEGSKA, per germline (reference sequence). The CDR3 DNA reads as TGCAGTGCTAGAGATAACAACAGGGGTTACGAGCAGTACTTC. Its protein product is CSARDNNRGYEQYF.

The V call is TRBV6-1, the J call TRBJ1-6; D remains ambiguous. The CDR3 runs to 14 residues. V was cut by 6 bases and J by 7 bases, with 13 bases left in between. Germline CDR1 is MNHNS and CDR2 is SASEGT. The DNA of the CDR3 is TGTGCCAGCAGAATGGACGGAAGAAATTCACCCCTCCACTTT. Translated, it gives CASRMDGRNSPLHF.

A few counts support this clonotype. The chain combines TRBV7-2 with TRBJ2-1, with a possible D match to TRBD1 (6 bases). From germline, CDR1 is SGHTA and CDR2 FQGNSA. CDR3 length equals 16 residues. Trimming took 5 bases from V and 7 from J, leaving 21 bases between them. The CDR3 protein is CASSQRWQGSRNEQFF. The CDR3 DNA is TGTGCCAGCAGCCAGAGGTGGCAGGGGAGCAGGAATGAGCAGTTCTTC.

This clonotype was counted only a few times. This chain links TRBV7-2 with TRBJ2-5, with 11 bases aligning to TRBD1. The ends lost 1 base at V and 3 bases at J; junction bases unmatched: 4. Germline loops: CDR1 SGHTA, CDR2 FQGNSA. This CDR3 comprises 16 residues. The CDR3 protein is CASSLGGTGGEETQYF. The CDR3, as DNA: TGTGCCAGCAGCTTAGGGGGGACAGGGGGGGAAGAGACCCAGTACTTC.

This chain connects TRBV20-1 to TRBJ2-2; possible D gene TRBD2, 5 bases. V lost 3 bases, J lost 6 bases, and 8 bases lay in between. The CDR3 extends over 12 amino acids. Germline values: CDR1 DFQATT, CDR2 SNEGSKA (reference sequence). The DNA for the CDR3 is TGCAGTGCTAGTAAGAGGGCCGGGGAGCTGTTTTTT. It is translated as CSASKRAGELFF.

The sample holds a few counts of this clonotype. The chain joins TRBV24-1 to TRBJ2-1, with a possible D match to TRBD2 (6 bases). CDR1 and CDR2 (germline): KGHDR, SFDVKD. The CDR3 has 17 amino acids. The V end lost 3 bases, the J end lost 4 bases, and 18 bases lay between the germline ends. The CDR3 reads CATSDTSGSREYNEQFF. In DNA, the CDR3 is TGTGCCACCAGTGATACAAGCGGGTCCCGCGAATACAATGAGCAGTTCTTC.

The rearrangement joins TRBV20-1 to TRBJ2-1, with D possibly TRBD2 on 5 matching bases. The germline CDR1 and CDR2 sequences are DFQATT and SNEGSKA (reference sequence). The V and J ends lost 6 bases and 8 bases respectively, with 11 bases between them. The CDR3 has 11 amino acids. Here the CDR3 DNA reads TGCAGTGCCGACGAGGGATATGAGCAGTTCTTC. This encodes CSADEGYEQFF.

V usage is TRBV6-1 and J usage is TRBJ2-7; no definite D call. The CDR3 is made up of 11 amino acids. Germline CDR1 MNHNS, CDR2 SASEGT. V was clipped by 6 bases and J by 3 bases, with 6 bases between them. The DNA for the CDR3 is TGTGCCAGCAGCCTGGTCTACGAGCAGTACTTC. Translated, it gives CASSLVYEQYF.

This clonotype was observed a few times. CDR3 amino acids: CSAAQDSTTYNEQFF. The CDR3 bases are TGCAGTGCTGCCCAGGACAGTACGACCTACAATGAGCAGTTCTTC. V and J are TRBV20-1 and TRBJ2-1, with a tentative D call TRBD1 (6 bases). This CDR3 has 15 amino acids. From germline, CDR1 is DFQATT and CDR2 SNEGSKA (reference sequence). V lost 5 bases to trimming and J lost 2 bases, with 16 bases between them.

This clonotype was found once. The chain couples TRBV28 to TRBJ2-1, with 7 bases matching TRBD2. V lost 2 bases, J lost 6 bases, and 7 bases stayed unmatched. The germline gives CDR1 MDHEN, CDR2 SYDVKM. The CDR3 has 15 amino acids. The CDR3 DNA reads as TGTGCCAGCAGTTTAGCGGGGAGGGCCTCCAATGAGCAGTTCTTC. Translated: CASSLAGRASNEQFF.

The chain joins TRBV21-1 to TRBJ2-7; the table's D call of TRBD2 was not tested on the DNA. TRBV21-1 is noted as a pseudogene. CDR3 size: 15 residues. CDR3 in amino acids: CASSKASGSSYEQYF. CDR3 nucleotides: TGTGCCAGCAGCAAAGCTAGCGGGAGCTCCTACGAGCAGTACTTC.

Only a few counts were recorded for this clonotype. This chain connects TRBV20-1 to TRBJ2-5; 7 bases map to TRBD2. The CDR3 consists of 13 residues. Germline V gene data show CDR1 as DFQATT and CDR2 as SNEGSKA (reference sequence). CDR3 DNA sequence: TGCAGCCCGGGACTAAGCCTTCAAGAGACCCAGTACTTC. Translation: CSPGLSLQETQYF.

The chain recombines TRBV20-1 with TRBJ2-1; unclear D gene. CDR3 size: 14 residues. CDR1 is DFQATT and CDR2 is SNEGSKA in the germline V gene (reference sequence). V dropped 1 base and J dropped 6 bases, with 13 bases sitting between them. The chain's CDR3 is CSARGAHLSNEQFF. DNA for the CDR3: TGCAGTGCTAGAGGGGCCCACCTAAGCAATGAGCAGTTCTTC.

The chain combines TRBV28 with TRBJ2-7; 9 nucleotides agree with TRBD2. Trimming at V came to 5 bases and at J to 2 bases, leaving 4 bases not matched to a gene. Germline lookup yields CDR1 MDHEN and CDR2 SYDVKM. CDR3 length: 14 amino acids. CDR3 coding DNA: TGTGCCAGCAGTCTAAGGACTAGCGCCTACGAGCAGTACTTC. It translates to CASSLRTSAYEQYF.

This clonotype turned up a few times. The chain couples TRBV5-1 to TRBJ2-5; possible D gene TRBD2, 5 bases. V shed 4 bases and J shed 5 bases, with 15 bases lying between them. The length of the CDR3 is 14 residues. CDR1 is SGHRS and CDR2 is YFSETQ in the germline V gene. The CDR3 is CASSRTTSLETQYF. CDR3 DNA: TGCGCCAGCAGCCGCACAACTAGTCTGGAGACCCAGTACTTC.

In this sample, this clonotype turned up a few times. The chain employs TRBV6-2 or TRBV6-3 and TRBJ1-5; no firm D call. The V end was cut by 0 bases, the J end by 6 bases, with 12 bases between. The CDR3 is 15 amino acids. Germline V gene data show CDR1 as MNHEY and CDR2 as SVGEGT. The CDR3 DNA reads TGTGCCAGCAGTTACTCGAGACGAATTAGTCAGCCCCAGCATTTT. It yields the protein CASSYSRRISQPQHF.

The chain combines TRBV21-1 with TRBJ1-5; the D call in the table, TRBD1, was not verified against the DNA. TRBV21-1 is a pseudogene segment. The CDR3 runs to 12 residues. The CDR3 spells CASSKQGQPQHF. The DNA for the CDR3 is TGTGCCAGCAGCAAACAGGGACAGCCCCAGCATTTT.